This paragraph covers one T cell receptor (beta chain) sequence. Antigen: not known. V was trimmed by 5 bases and J by 1 base, leaving 13 bases between them. This CDR3 spans 15 amino acids. Germline V CDR1 and CDR2: MNHEY, SMNVEV (reference sequence). This entry is derived from a study of shared clonotypes between healthy human individuals. In the study overall: Those who served as donors were two women and a few men between the ages of 18 and 49. Three CD4 naive, three CD4 memory, two CD8 naive and one CD8 memory plate were used per donor.

The naive CD8 population came from CD45RO-negative cells selected for CCR7, without terminally differentiated effector memory CD45RA+ cells. Whole-study findings and limits: Rarefaction showed that sequencing of sorted subsets was incomplete (despite large depth). Represented diversity, genetic and exposure-history alike, was limited by few donors.

Sequencing was performed with immunoSEQ multiplex PCR; in TCRdb, only in-frame clones are kept and a portion is missing. The sample has around 2,000,000 clones, 85% to 95% seen once. The chain is built from TRBV27 and TRBJ2-3; tentative D call: TRBD2 (5 bases). The source material was naive CD8+ T cells sorted from blood. The receptor comes from a man younger than 35 in good health. The CDR3 protein is CASSPGLLGTDTQYF. CDR3 coding DNA: TGTGCCAGCAGTCCTGGACTGCTTGGCACAGATACGCAGTATTTT.